This T cell receptor (beta chain) was observed in a study of identical twins. TCRdb re-analysed the 5' RACE reads in MiXCR, keeping a single row per CDR3 protein. The top ten clones hold approximately 2.1% of a sample with 250,000 to 350,000 distinct CDR3 sequences, more than 6.5% of them seen once. Healthy Caucasians made up all donors. This CDR3 comprises 17 residues. Trimming pared 0 bases from V and 0 bases from J, leaving 15 bases between. Germline values: CDR1 MNHEY, CDR2 SVGAGI. This clonotype has ten or more counts. Its antigen is not known. Study-level results: The study drew conclusions from cross-sectional statistical analysis, not from following the same donors. The study found that models underestimated out-of-frame TCR alpha sharing in monozygotic twins.

The same sample was also studied in work on yellow fever vaccine responses in identical twins.

Sequencing input: memory (CD45RO+) T cells sorted from blood. The chain uses TRBV6-5 and TRBJ2-7, with D perhaps given as TRBD1 or TRBD2 (5 bases each). The sequence was obtained from a woman aged 18-29 years in good health. In DNA, the CDR3 is TGTGCCAGCAGTTACTCGGTCCGGGGCTGGAGCTCCTACGAGCAGTACTTC. As protein: CASSYSVRGWSSYEQYF.